Sequencing of this TCR beta chain was carried out in a study of blood T cell dynamics during melanoma immunotherapy. Looking at the study overall: Standard first-line treatment here was pembrolizumab or nivolumab plus ipilimumab in metastatic melanoma.

As regards this clone: Its antigen is unknown.

Looked up from germline, CDR1 is MNHEY and CDR2 is SVGAGI. V was cut by 0 bases and J by 4 bases, with 12 bases left in between. The CDR3 spans 16 residues. Clones were sequenced by immunoSEQ multiplex PCR, and TCRdb holds only the in-frame ones, with some missing. This repertoire shows 5,900 or so clones, around 90% found once; its top ten account for approximately 1.9%. Whole-study findings and limits: Unlike progressors, later disease-control patients had W3 repertoires gaining clonality or diversity. It remained unknown if the driving T cell clones were melanoma-specific.

Specified time point: pre-treatment baseline. Sampling occurred pretreatment (T0) and at week 3 (W3), after cycle one of checkpoint blockade. Source: blood, taken from a patient treated with checkpoint blockade. This clonotype originated in a human donor with melanoma. The J gene is TRBJ2-2, the V gene TRBV6-5; D unclear. The chain's CDR3 is CASSYSRRLSTGELFF. The CDR3 coding sequence is TGTGCCAGCAGTTACTCGAGAAGGCTCAGCACCGGGGAGCTGTTTTTT.